The clone carrying this T cell receptor beta chain was detected once. The J segment lost 5 bases and the V segment lost 3 bases, leaving 10 bases of the junction unmatched. Germline CDR1 LGHNA, CDR2 YSLEER. The CDR3 is made up of 17 amino acids. This sample was included in a study of blood T cell repertoires in COVID-19. Some clones are missing from TCRdb's copy, which holds only in-frame ones; the method was immunoSEQ multiplex PCR. The sample has 99,000 or so clones; 80% to 85% are singletons. Sequencing was done on a sample of peripheral blood. This sequence originates from a man between 65 and 85 years old with active or convalescent COVID-19. V is TRBV4-3 and J is TRBJ2-7, with 13 bases lining up with TRBD2. Here the CDR3 reads CASSHPWTSGGRNEQYF. The CDR3, as DNA: TGCGCCAGCAGCCACCCCTGGACTAGCGGGGGTAGAAACGAGCAGTACTTC.